The clone carrying this TCR beta chain was seen a single time. The record originates from a study of blood T cell repertoires in COVID-19. The CDR3 sequence is 15 residues long. Germline V gene data show CDR1 as MDHEN and CDR2 as SYDVKM. Trimming cost V 2 bases and J 1 base; bases outside gene matches: 4. Here immunoSEQ multiplex PCR was the method, and the copy in TCRdb shows in-frame clones only, minus some. This sample has more than 90,000 clones; over 60% occur once, and the top ten carry about 6.8%. The chain links TRBV28 to TRBJ2-5, with TRBD2 identical over 7 bases. The receptor comes from a man between 70 and 80 years old with acute or convalescent COVID-19. Source material: peripheral blood. CDR3 loop: CASSLGGSPQETQYF. CDR3 nucleotide sequence: TGTGCCAGCAGTTTAGGCGGGAGCCCCCAAGAGACCCAGTACTTC.